The present entry profiles one T cell receptor beta chain with its context. This sample is drawn from a study of shared clonotypes between healthy human individuals. Study-wide background: Three men and a couple of women, aged 18 to 49, were donors.

Naive CD8 cells were CD45RO-negative, positively selected for CCR7, excluding terminally differentiated effector memory CD45RA+ cells. Trimming shortened V by 6 bases and J by 4 bases, and 11 bases separated the two germline ends. CDR3 length: 13 amino acids. Germline assignment: CDR1 MGHRA and CDR2 YSYEKL. Profiled with immunoSEQ multiplex PCR; TCRdb holds only in-frame clones, not every one. The data show approximately 2,200,000 clones, around 93% seen once. This sequence was found in a man aged 18 to 30 in good health. Some clones in this sample may be carry-over from other donors' samples. Material for sequencing was naive CD8+ T cells from PBMCs. The chain uses TRBV4-1 and TRBJ2-3, with D possibly being TRBD1 (6 bases). Here the CDR3 reads CASSRQVADTQYF. DNA of the CDR3: TGCGCCAGCAGTCGACAGGTCGCAGATACGCAGTATTTT.